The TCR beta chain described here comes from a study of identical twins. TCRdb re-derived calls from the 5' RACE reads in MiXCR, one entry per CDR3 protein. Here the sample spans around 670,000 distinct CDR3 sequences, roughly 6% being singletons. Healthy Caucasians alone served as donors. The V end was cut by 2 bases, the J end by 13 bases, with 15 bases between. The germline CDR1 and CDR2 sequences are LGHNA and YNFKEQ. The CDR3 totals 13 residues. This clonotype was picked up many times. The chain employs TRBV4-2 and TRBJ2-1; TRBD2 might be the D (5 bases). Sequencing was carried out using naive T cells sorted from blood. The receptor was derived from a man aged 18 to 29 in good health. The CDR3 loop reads CASSQPLGRTQFF. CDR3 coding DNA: TGTGCCAGCAGCCAACCACTAGGCCGAACACAGTTCTTC.